This TCR beta chain was identified in a study of blood T cells in healthy people across ages (dated by TCRdb to between 2015 and 2016). About the study as a whole: Template switching captured roughly one uniquely barcoded TCR beta cDNA molecule per two T cells in model experiments. Age-related changes in TCR beta repertoire diversity were measured in the study by deep sequencing normalized with unique cDNA molecular identifiers. Donors were grouped into four age groups: young (average approximately 15 years), middle-aged (roughly 37), aged (around 60) and long-lived (just over 80). To avoid experimental bias, donors of different ages were randomly spread across the sequencing lanes. For two donors (one aged 18 to 29 and one aged 80 or older), the study analyzed two additional independent replicas of 1 million unique cDNA reads from the same blood draw. On the study overall, not on this receptor specifically: Estimates of total diversity based on one million sequenced T cells were considered lower bounds and underestimates. Donor CMV infection status was unknown, potentially confounding age-related changes in expanded clonotypes. Compared with the aged group, more naive CD4+ T cells, fewer expanded clones and increased TCR diversity were shown by the long-lived group, suggesting age selection. Observed TCR beta diversity correlated strongly with the percentage of naive T cells measured by flow cytometry. Observed TCR beta diversity per million T cells fell roughly linearly with age, and a significant reduction was already apparent by age around 44. Because profiling used bulk unsorted PBMCs, naive and antigen-experienced compartments could not be compared conclusively.

Library preparation was by 5' RACE. TCRdb names Illumina HiSeq 2500 as the instrument used. The second PCR ran for about 6 to 11 cycles and used a J-beta primer mix along with a sample-barcoded 5' primer. A unique molecular identifier was introduced onto each TCR beta cDNA molecule by a template-switch 5' adaptor carrying 12 random nucleotides. At least 2.5 million CDR3-containing paired-end reads were obtained from each sample. First-strand cDNA synthesis was performed from all RNA using the Mint cDNA synthesis kit, with priming by a TRBC-specific oligonucleotide. All cDNA was treated with uracil-DNA glycosylase and then went through a first 18-cycle PCR with the universal primers M1SS and BC2_uni_R. Per the source publication's procedure: Each sample was normalized by randomly selecting 1 million high-quality reads, each carrying a distinct molecular identifier. Instead of being binned into consensus sequences, reads that shared molecular identifiers were thrown out. MiTCR, with a Q25 quality threshold and the strictest error-elimination algorithm, was used for CDR3 identification, clonotype clustering and error correction. A nonparametric unseen species model with Euler transformation was used to estimate lower-bound total TCR beta diversity. TCRdb itself trimmed the public reads at Q25 with fastp, ran MiXCR and retained productive beta chains. Under each unique CDR3 protein, matching rows form one entry showing the most common genes and DNA. The V and J calls were not made by the authors but by TCRdb's processing. For this sample the table gives 1.5 million to 2 million distinct CDR3 sequences, of which 28% were detected only once. 7.7% of the sample comes from the top ten.

The donors were under 40 Caucasian individuals from Russia, aged roughly 6 to 90 years, who were systemically healthy. Around 10 milliliters of peripheral blood were collected from each donor into EDTA-treated Vacutainer tubes. Ficoll-Paque density-gradient centrifugation was used to isolate PBMCs, with at least 6 million per sample. Trizol reagent was used to extract total RNA from the PBMCs, yielding at least 5.5 micrograms per sample. The percentages of naive CD45RAhigh/CD27high T cells were determined by flow cytometry on a PBMC aliquot from every donor. V trim: 4 bases; J trim: 5 bases; unmatched bases: 16. The CDR3 spans 17 residues, from the cysteine through the phenylalanine. CDR3 DNA is the only sequence kept; it has 51 bases, read in frame from the first base. In the germline V gene, CDR1 corresponds to SGHRS and CDR2 to YFSETQ. This clonotype was observed a few times. Its antigen is currently not known. The sample holds no much larger clone one base away, and base qualities are not on file.

This TCR derives from a woman aged 25 to 39 in good health. The chain links TRBV5-1 with TRBJ2-5; the junction holds 8 bases that match TRBD2. Material: blood. The bases are TGCGCCAGCAGCATTCTAGATCGCCAGCGGGAGTTGGAGACCCAGTACTTC. Its amino acids are CASSILDRQRELETQYF.